These T cell receptor beta chains were read from a single sample in a study of T cells in Graves' hyperthyroidism and ophthalmopathy. TCRdb re-called the multiplex PCR reads with MiXCR, one entry per CDR3 protein. Of fewer than 650,000 distinct CDR3 sequences listed, 14% to 15% are singletons. What was sequenced was blood. These receptors were obtained from a woman in her forties with Graves' ophthalmopathy. The conserved cysteine and the conserved F or W are not part of the CDR3 here. Each record gives: V gene, CDR3 protein.

V gene: TRBV12-3/TRBV12-4
CDR3 protein: ASRVGRGETQY

V gene: TRBV28
CDR3 protein: ASSPPPWTGAHREQY

V gene: TRBV24-1
CDR3 protein: ATSATTGDSNQPQH

V gene: TRBV30
CDR3 protein: AWSPISDEQY

V gene: TRBV7-2
CDR3 protein: ASSFGLDTGELF

V gene: TRBV12-3/TRBV12-4
CDR3 protein: ASTPNSRGELF

V gene: TRBV6-5
CDR3 protein: ASSSLTAAYGYT

V gene: TRBV12-3/TRBV12-4
CDR3 protein: ASNQIEAGQETQY

V gene: TRBV11-2
CDR3 protein: ASSFGTPLQGNTIY

V gene: TRBV11-3
CDR3 protein: ASTSLAGDQETQY

V gene: TRBV11-2
CDR3 protein: ASSTGASLYEQY

V gene: TRBV28
CDR3 protein: ASTTLGTQY

V gene: TRBV15
CDR3 protein: ATSREGRNTGELF

V gene: TRBV6-4
CDR3 protein: ASSRLMNTEAF

V gene: TRBV28
CDR3 protein: ASSTSETQY

V gene: TRBV28
CDR3 protein: ASSSSGLNLAGGSYEQY

V gene: TRBV4-1
CDR3 protein: ASSQVEASYEQY

V gene: TRBV19
CDR3 protein: ASSIQTGLGQPQH

V gene: TRBV6-2/TRBV6-3
CDR3 protein: ASRQNLMDSILEAF

V gene: TRBV11-2
CDR3 protein: ASSLDQGPNQPQH

V gene: TRBV29-1
CDR3 protein: SYFLAGGPGETQY

V gene: TRBV7-9
CDR3 protein: ASSHTLEQY

V gene: TRBV3-1
CDR3 protein: ASSPVAGTNNYGYT

V gene: TRBV18
CDR3 protein: ASSPPIIDPYGYT

V gene: TRBV6-2/TRBV6-3
CDR3 protein: ASSYKGTVPF

V gene: TRBV27
CDR3 protein: ASTTSRNTEAF

V gene: TRBV28
CDR3 protein: ATLPGTGGAGETQY

V gene: TRBV28
CDR3 protein: ASSRSGAKNIQY

V gene: TRBV20-1
CDR3 protein: RGKQGADP

V gene: TRBV12-5
CDR3 protein: ASGLWFLNTEAF

V gene: TRBV20-1
CDR3 protein: SARQYEQY

V gene: TRBV6-5
CDR3 protein: ASSYSGTGRLGGYT

V gene: TRBV28
CDR3 protein: ASIGQFSQPQH

V gene: TRBV12-3/TRBV12-4
CDR3 protein: ASGSTSGYEQY

V gene: TRBV6-2/TRBV6-3
CDR3 protein: ASSYLGLAGDHEQY

V gene: TRBV2
CDR3 protein: ASGRTGVGYT

V gene: TRBV12-3/TRBV12-4
CDR3 protein: ASRTPGAEQY

V gene: TRBV11-1
CDR3 protein: ASSQGNVYGYT

V gene: TRBV4-2
CDR3 protein: ASSQVGALTEAF

V gene: TRBV5-1
CDR3 protein: ASSPLSPGELF